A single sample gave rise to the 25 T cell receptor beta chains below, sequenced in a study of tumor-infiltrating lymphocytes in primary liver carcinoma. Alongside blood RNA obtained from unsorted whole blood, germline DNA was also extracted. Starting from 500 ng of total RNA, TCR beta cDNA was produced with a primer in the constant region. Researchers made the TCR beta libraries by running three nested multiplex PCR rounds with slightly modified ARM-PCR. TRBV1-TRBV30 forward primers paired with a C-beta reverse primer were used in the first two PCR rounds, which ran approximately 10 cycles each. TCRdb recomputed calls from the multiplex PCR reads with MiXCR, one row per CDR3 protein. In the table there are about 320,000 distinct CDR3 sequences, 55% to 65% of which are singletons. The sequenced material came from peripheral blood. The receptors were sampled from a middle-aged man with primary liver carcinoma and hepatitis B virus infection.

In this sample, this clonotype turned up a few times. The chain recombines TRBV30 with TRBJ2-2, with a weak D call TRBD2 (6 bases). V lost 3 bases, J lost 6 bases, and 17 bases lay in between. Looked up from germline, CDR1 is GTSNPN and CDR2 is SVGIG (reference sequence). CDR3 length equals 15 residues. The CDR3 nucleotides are TGTGCCTGGAGCCCACCCCGGGGGAAAGCCGGGGAGCTGTTTTTT. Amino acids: CAWSPPRGKAGELFF. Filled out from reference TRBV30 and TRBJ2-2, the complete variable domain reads SQTIHQWPATLVQPVGSPLSLECTVEGTSNPNLYWYRQAAGRGLQLLFYSVGIGQISSEVPQNLSASRPQDRQFILSSKKLLLSDSGFYLCAWSPPRGKAGELFFGEGSRLTVL.

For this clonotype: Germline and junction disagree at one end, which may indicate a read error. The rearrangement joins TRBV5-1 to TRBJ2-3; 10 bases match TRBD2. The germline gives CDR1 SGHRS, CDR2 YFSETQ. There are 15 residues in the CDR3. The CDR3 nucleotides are TGCGCCAGTAGCTCTCCTAGCGGGAGAATAGATACGCAGTATTTT. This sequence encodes CASSSPSGRIDTQYF.

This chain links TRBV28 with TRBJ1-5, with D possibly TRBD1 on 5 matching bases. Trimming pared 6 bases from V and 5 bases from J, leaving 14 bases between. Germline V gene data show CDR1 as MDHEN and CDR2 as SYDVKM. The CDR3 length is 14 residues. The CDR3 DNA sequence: TGTGCCAGCAGCAACGTCGACAGATATCAGCCCCAGCATTTT. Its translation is CASSNVDRYQPQHF.

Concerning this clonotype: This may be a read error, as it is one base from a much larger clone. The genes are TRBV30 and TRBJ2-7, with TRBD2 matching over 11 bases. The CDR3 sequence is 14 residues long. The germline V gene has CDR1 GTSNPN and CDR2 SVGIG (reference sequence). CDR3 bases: TGTGTCTGGAGGGGACTAGCGGAGTCCTACGAGCAGTACTTC. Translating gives CVWRGLAESYEQYF.

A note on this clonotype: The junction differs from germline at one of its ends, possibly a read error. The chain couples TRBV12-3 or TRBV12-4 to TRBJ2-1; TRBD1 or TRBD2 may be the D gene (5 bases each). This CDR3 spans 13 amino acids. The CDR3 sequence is CASSLDRVGEQFF. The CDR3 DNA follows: TGTGCCAGCAGTCTAGACCGCGTGGGGGAGCAGTTTTTC.

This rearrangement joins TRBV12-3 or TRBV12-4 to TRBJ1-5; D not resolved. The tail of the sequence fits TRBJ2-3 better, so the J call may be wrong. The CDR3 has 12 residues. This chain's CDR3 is CASSFGTLSQYF. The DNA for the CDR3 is TGTGCCAGCAGTTTCGGTACATTGTCCCAGTATTTT.

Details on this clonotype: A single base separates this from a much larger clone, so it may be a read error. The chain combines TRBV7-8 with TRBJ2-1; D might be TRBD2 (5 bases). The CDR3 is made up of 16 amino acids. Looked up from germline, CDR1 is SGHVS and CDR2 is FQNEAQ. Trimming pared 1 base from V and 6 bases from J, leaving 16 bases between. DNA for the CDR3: TGTGCCAGCAGCTTAGTAGTAGTGGGAGATGGCAATGAGCAGTTCTTC. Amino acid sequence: CASSLVVVGDGNEQFF.

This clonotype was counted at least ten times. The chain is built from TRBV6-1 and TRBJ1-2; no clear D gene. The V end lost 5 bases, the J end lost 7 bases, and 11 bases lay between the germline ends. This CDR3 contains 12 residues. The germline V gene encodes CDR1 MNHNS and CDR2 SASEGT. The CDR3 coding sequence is TGTGCCAGCAGTCGGCCGGACGTTGGCTACACCTTC. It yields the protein CASSRPDVGYTF.

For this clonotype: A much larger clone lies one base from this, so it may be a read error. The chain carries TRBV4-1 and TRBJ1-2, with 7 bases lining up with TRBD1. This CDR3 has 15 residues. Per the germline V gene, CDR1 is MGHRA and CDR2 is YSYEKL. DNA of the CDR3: TGCGCCAGCAACCAAGACGGGCAGGGGGGCTATGGCTACACCTTC. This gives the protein CASNQDGQGGYGYTF.

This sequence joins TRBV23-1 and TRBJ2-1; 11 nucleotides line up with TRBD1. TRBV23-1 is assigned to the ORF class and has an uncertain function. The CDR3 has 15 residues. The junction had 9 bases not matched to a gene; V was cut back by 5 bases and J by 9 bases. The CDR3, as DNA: TGCGCCAGCAGTGTGGGGACAGGGGGACTTGGTGAGCAGTTCTTC. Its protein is CASSVGTGGLGEQFF.

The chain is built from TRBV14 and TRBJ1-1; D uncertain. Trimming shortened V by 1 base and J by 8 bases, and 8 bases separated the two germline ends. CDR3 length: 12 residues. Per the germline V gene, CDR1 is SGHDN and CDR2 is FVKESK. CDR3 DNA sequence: TGTGCCAGCAGCCAAGTTTGGATAGAAGCTTTCTTT. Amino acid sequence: CASSQVWIEAFF.

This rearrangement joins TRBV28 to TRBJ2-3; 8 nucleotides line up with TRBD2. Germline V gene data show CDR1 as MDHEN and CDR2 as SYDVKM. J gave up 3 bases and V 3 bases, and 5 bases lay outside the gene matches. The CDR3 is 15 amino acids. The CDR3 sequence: CASSFEGLGTDTQYF. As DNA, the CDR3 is TGTGCCAGCAGTTTCGAGGGACTAGGGACAGATACGCAGTATTTT.

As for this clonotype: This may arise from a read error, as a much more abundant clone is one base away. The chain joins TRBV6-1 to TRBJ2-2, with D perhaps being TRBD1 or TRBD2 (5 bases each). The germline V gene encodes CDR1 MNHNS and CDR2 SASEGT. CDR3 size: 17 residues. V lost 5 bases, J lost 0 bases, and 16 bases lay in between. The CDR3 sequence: CASSYRDGSSNTGELFF. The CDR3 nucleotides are TGTGCCAGCAGTTACCGGGACGGAAGCTCGAACACCGGGGAGCTGTTTTTT.

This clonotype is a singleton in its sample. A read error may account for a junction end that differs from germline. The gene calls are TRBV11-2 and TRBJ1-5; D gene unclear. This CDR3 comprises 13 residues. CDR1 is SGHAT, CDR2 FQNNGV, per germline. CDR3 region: CASSLRSNQPQHF. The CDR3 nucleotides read TGTGCCAGCAGCTTACGCTCCAATCAACCCCAGCATTTT.

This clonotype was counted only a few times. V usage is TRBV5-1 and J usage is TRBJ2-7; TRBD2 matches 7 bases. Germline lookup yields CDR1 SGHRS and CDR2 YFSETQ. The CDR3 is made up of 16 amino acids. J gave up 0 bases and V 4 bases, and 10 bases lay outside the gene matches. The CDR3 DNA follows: TGCGCCAGCAGCCCTGGGGGAGCGGGGAGCTCCTACGAGCAGTACTTC. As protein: CASSPGGAGSSYEQYF. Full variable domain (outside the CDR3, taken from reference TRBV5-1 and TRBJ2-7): KAGVTQTPRYLIKTRGQQVTLSCSPISGHRSVSWYQQTPGQGLQFLFEYFSETQRNKGNFPGRFSGRQFSNSRSEMNVSTLELGDSALYLCASSPGGAGSSYEQYFGPGTRLTVT.

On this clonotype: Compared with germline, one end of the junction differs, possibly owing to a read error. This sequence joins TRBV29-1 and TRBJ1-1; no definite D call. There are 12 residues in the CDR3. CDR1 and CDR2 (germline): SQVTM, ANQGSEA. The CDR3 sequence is CSGIGPDTEASF. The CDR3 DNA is TGCAGCGGTATAGGGCCTGATACTGAAGCTTCCTTT. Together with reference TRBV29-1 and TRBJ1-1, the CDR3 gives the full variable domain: SAVISQKPSRDICQRGTSLTIQCQVDSQVTMMFWYRQQPGQSLTLIATANQGSEATYESGFVIDKFPISRPNLTFSTLTVSNMSPEDSSIYLCSGIGPDTEASFGQGTRLTVV.

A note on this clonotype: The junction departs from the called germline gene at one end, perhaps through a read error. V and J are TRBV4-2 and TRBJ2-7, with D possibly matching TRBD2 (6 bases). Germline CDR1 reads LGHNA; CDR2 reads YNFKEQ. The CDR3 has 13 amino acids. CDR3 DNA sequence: TGCGCCAGCAGCCGGGAGCCCCTCTACGAGCAGTACTTC. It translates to CASSREPLYEQYF.

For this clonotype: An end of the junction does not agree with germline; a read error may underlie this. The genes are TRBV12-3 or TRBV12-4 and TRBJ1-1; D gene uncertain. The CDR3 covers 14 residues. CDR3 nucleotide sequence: TGTGCTAGCAGGCCGGACGCCAGAAACACTGAAGCTTTCTTT. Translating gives CASRPDARNTEAFF.

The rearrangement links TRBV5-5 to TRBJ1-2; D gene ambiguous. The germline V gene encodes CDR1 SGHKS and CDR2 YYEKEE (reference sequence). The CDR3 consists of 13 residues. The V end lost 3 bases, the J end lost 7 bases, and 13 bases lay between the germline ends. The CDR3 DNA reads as TGTGCCAGCAGCTCTGACACCGGCTTTGGCTACACCTTC. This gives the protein CASSSDTGFGYTF.

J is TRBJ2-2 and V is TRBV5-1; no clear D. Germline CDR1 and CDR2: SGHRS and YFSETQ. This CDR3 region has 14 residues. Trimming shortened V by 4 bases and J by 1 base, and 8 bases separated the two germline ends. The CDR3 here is CASSREGNTGELFF. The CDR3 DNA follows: TGCGCCAGCAGCCGTGAAGGGAACACCGGGGAGCTGTTTTTT.

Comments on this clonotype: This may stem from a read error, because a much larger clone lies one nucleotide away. Written as DNA, the CDR3 is TGTGCCAGCAGCTCCTCCCCGGGTGAGCAGTTCTTC. Amino acid sequence: CASSSSPGEQFF. The chain joins TRBV5-4 to TRBJ2-1; D is unclear. V was cut by 3 bases and J by 9 bases, with 10 bases left in between. There are 12 residues in the CDR3. Per germline, CDR1 SGHNT and CDR2 YYREEE (reference sequence).

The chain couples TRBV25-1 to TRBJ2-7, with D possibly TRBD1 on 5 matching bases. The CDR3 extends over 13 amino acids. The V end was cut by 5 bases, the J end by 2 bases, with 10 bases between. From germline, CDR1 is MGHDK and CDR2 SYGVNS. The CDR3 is CASSPKGAYEQYF. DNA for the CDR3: TGTGCCAGCAGTCCCAAAGGGGCCTACGAGCAGTACTTC.

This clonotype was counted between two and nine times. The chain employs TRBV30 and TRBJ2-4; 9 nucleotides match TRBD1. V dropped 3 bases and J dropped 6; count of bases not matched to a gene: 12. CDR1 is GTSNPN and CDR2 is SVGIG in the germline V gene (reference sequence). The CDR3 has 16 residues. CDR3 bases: TGTGCCTGGAGGGGATCGGACAGGGGTACGAGAAACATTCAGTACTTC. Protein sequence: CAWRGSDRGTRNIQYF.

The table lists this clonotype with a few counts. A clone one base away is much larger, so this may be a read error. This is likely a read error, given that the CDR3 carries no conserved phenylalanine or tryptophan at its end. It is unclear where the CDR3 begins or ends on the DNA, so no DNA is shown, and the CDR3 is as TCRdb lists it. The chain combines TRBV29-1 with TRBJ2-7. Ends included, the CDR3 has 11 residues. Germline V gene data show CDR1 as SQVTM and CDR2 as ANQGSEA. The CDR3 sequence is CSVDYASYEYL.

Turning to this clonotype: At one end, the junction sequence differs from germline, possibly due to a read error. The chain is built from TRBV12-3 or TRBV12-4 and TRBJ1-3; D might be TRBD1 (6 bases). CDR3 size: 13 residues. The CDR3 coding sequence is TGTACCAGCAGTTTCAGGGGTGGAAACACCATATATTTT. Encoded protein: CTSSFRGGNTIYF.